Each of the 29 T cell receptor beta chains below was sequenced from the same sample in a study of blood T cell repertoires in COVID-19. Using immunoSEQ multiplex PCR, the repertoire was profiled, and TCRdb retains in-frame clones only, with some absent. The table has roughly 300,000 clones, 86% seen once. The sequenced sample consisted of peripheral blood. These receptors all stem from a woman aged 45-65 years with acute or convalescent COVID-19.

The CDR3 region is CASSQDRSSQPQHF. As DNA, the CDR3 is TGTGCCAGCAGCCAAGACAGGTCAAGTCAGCCCCAGCATTTT. The gene calls are TRBV3-1 (or the pseudogene TRBV3-2) and TRBJ1-5, with D unclear. Trimming removed 0 bases at V and 6 bases at J, with 9 bases between. Germline V gene sequence: CDR1 LGHDT, CDR2 YNNKEL (reference sequence). CDR3 length: 14 amino acids.

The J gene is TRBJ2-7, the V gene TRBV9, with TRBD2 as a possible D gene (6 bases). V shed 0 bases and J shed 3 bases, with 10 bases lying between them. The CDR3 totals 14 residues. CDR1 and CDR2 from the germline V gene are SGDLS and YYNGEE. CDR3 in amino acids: CASSVAGDGYEQYF. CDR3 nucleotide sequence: TGTGCCAGCAGCGTAGCGGGGGATGGCTACGAGCAGTACTTC.

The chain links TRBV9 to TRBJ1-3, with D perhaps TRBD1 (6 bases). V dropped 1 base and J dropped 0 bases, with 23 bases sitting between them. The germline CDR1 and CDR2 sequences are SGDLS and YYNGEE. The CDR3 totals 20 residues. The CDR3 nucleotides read TGTGCCAGCAGCGTACGGACAGACCCCAAGAGTGAGAGCTCTGGAAACACCATATATTTT. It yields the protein CASSVRTDPKSESSGNTIYF.

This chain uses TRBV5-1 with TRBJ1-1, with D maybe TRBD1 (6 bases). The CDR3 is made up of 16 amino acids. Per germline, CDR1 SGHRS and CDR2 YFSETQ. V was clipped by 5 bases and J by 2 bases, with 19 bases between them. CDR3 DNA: TGCGCCAGCAGTTCTTCCCTTCAGGGGATAAACACTGAAGCTTTCTTT. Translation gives CASSSSLQGINTEAFF.

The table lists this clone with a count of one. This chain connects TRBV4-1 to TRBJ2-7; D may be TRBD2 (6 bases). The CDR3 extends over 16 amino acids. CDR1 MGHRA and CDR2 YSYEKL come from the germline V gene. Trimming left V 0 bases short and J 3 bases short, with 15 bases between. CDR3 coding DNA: TGCGCCAGCAGCCAAGATAGGACGGGAGAGGGCTACGAGCAGTACTTC. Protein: CASSQDRTGEGYEQYF.

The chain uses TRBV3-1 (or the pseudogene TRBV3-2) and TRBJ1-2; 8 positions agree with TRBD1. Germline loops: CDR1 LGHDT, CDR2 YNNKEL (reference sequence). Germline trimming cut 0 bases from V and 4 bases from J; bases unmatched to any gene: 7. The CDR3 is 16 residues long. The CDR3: CASSQEAAGGPYGYTF. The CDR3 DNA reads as TGTGCCAGCAGCCAAGAGGCGGCAGGGGGCCCCTATGGCTACACCTTC.

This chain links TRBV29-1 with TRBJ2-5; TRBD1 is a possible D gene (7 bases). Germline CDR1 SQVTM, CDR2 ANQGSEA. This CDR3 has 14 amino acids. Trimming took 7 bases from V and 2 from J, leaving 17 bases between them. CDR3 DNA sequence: TGCAGCGCGAACAGGGGAGGTCAACAAGAGACCCAGTACTTC. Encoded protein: CSANRGGQQETQYF.

The chain's CDR3 is CASRGTTGAYEQYF. The CDR3 nucleotides read TGTGCCAGCCGCGGAACAACAGGGGCCTACGAGCAGTACTTC. This chain uses TRBV7-2 with TRBJ2-7; 7 bases are a match to TRBD1. This CDR3 is built from 14 residues. The V and J ends lost 8 bases and 2 bases, in that order; junction bases with no gene match: 9. Germline-derived CDR1 and CDR2 are SGHTA and FQGNSA.

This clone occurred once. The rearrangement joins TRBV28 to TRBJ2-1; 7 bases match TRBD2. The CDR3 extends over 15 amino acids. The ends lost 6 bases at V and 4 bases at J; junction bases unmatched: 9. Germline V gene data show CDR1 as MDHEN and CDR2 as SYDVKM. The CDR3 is CASSRSGSAYNEQFF. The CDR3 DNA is TGTGCCAGCAGCCGTAGCGGGTCCGCTTACAATGAGCAGTTCTTC.

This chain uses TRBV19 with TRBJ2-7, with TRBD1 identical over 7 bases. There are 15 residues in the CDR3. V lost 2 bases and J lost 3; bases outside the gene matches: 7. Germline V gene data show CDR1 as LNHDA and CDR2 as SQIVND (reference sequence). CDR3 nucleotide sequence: TGTGCCAGTAGTATACGACAGGGTTCCAGCTACGAGCAGTACTTC. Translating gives CASSIRQGSSYEQYF.

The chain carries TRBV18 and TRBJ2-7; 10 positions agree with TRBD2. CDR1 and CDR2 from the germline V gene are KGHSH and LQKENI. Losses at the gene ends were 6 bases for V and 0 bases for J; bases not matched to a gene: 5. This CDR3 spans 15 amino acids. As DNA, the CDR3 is TGTGCCAGCTCGTCCCCTAGCGGGAGCTCCTACGAGCAGTACTTC. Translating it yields CASSSPSGSSYEQYF.

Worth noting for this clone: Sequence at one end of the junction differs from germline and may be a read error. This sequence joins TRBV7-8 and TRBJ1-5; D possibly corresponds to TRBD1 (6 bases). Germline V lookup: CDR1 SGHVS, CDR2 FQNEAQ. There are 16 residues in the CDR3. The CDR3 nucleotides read TGTGCCAGCAGCTTATCAGGGGCCGCGAGCAATCGGCCCCAGCATTTT. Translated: CASSLSGAASNRPQHF.

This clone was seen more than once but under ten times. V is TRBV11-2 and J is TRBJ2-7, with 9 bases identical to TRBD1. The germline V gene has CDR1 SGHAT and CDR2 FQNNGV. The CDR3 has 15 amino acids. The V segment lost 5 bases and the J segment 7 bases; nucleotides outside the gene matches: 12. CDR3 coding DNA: TGTGCCAGCAGCGTCTCCGGGACAGGGTTCCTAGAGCAGTACTTC. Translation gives CASSVSGTGFLEQYF.

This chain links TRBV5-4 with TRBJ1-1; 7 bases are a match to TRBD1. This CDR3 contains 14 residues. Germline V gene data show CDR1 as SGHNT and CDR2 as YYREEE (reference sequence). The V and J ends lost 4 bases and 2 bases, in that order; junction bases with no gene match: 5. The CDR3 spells CASSLGQANTEAFF. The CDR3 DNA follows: TGTGCCAGCAGCCTCGGACAGGCTAACACTGAAGCTTTCTTT.

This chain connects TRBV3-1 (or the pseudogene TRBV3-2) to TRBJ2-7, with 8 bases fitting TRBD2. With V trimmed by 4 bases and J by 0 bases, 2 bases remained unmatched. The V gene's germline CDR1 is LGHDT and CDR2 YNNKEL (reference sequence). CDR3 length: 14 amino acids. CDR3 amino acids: CASSPGLASYEQYF. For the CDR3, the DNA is TGTGCCAGCAGCCCCGGACTAGCCTCCTACGAGCAGTACTTC.

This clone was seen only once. The CDR3 DNA follows: TGTGCCAGCAGCCGAACCAGGGACACTGAAGCTTTCTTT. Translated: CASSRTRDTEAFF. This chain links TRBV7-9 with TRBJ1-1; possibly TRBD1 for D (5 bases). CDR3 length equals 13 residues. Germline loops: CDR1 SEHNR, CDR2 FQNEAQ (reference sequence). V was clipped by 5 bases and J by 3 bases, with 10 bases between them.

Written as DNA, the CDR3 is TGTGCCAGCAGCCAACGACAGGCTGCTAACACCCTCCACTTT. This gives the protein CASSQRQAANTLHF. The J gene is TRBJ1-6, the V gene TRBV3-1 (or the pseudogene TRBV3-2); TRBD1 might be the D (6 bases). Germline V gene lookup returns CDR1 LGHDT and CDR2 YNNKEL (reference sequence). The ends were cut back, 2 bases at V and 14 bases at J, with 16 bases in the middle. The CDR3 is 14 amino acids.

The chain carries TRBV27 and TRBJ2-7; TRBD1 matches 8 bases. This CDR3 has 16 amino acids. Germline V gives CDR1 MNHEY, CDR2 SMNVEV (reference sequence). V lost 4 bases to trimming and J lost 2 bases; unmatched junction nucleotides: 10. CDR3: CASSSYLRDRTYEQYF. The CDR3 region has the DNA TGTGCCAGCAGTTCCTACCTCCGGGACAGGACCTACGAGCAGTACTTC.

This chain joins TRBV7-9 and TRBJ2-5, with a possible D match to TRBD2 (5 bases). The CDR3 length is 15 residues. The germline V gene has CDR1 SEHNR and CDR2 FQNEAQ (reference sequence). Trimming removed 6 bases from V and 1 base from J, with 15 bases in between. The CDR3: CASREGSSAQETQYF. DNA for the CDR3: TGTGCCAGCAGGGAAGGGAGTAGTGCCCAAGAGACCCAGTACTTC.

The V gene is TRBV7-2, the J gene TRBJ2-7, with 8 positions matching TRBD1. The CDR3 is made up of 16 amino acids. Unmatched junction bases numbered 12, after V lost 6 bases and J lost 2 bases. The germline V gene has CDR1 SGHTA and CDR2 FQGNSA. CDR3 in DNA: TGTGCCAGCAGTCGGTCAGGGGGCGCGTCAGCCTACGAGCAGTACTTC. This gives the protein CASSRSGGASAYEQYF.

The CDR3 sequence: CASGTGAYEQYF. The DNA of the CDR3 is TGTGCCTCCGGGACAGGGGCCTACGAGCAGTACTTC. The V gene is TRBV3-1 (or the pseudogene TRBV3-2), the J gene TRBJ2-7; 10 bases are a match to TRBD1. With 11 bases clipped from V and 2 bases from J, the junction kept 3 bases outside the gene matches. CDR3 length: 12 residues. Germline loops: CDR1 LGHDT, CDR2 YNNKEL (reference sequence).

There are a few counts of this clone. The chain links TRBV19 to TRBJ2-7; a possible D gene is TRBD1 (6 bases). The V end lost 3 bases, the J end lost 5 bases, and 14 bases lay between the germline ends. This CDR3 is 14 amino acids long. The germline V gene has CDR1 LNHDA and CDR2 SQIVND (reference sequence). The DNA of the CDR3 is TGTGCCAGTAGTATTACAGGGATTCTCGACGAGCAGTACTTC. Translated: CASSITGILDEQYF.

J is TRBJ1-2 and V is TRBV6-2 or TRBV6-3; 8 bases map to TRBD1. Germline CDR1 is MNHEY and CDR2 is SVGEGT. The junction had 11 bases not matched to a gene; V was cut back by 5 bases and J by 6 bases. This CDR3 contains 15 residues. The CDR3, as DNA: TGTGCCAGCAGTCAAGACTTGGACAGGGCAGATGGCTACACCTTC. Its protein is CASSQDLDRADGYTF.

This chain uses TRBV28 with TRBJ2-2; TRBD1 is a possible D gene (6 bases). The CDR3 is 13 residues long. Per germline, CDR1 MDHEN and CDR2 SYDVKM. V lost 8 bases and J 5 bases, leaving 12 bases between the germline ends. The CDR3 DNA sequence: TGTGCCAGCCGCACAGGGTTGACCGGGGAGCTGTTTTTT. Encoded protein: CASRTGLTGELFF.

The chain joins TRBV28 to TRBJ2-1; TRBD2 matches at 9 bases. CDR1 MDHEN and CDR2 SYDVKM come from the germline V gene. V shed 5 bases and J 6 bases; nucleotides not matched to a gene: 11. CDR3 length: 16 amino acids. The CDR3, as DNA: TGTGCCAGCAGTACTACCCTGGCGGGAGGGGGCAATGAGCAGTTCTTC. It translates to CASSTTLAGGGNEQFF.

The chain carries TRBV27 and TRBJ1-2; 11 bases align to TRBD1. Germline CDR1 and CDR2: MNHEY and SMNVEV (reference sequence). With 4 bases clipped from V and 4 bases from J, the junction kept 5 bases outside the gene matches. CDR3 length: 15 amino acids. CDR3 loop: CASSWTGGLSYGYTF. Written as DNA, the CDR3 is TGTGCCAGCAGTTGGACAGGGGGCTTATCCTATGGCTACACCTTC.

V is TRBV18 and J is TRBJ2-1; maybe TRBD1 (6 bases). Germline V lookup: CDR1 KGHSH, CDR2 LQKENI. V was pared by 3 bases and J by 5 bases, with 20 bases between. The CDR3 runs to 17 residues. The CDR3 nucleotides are TGTGCCAGCTCACCCGGAGCTGGGGCCGAGGGGGACAATGAGCAGTTCTTC. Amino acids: CASSPGAGAEGDNEQFF.

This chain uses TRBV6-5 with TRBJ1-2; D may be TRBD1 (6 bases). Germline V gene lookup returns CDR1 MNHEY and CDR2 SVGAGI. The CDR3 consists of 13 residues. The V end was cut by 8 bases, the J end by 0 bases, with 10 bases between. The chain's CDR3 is CASAHRANYGYTF. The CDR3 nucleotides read TGTGCCAGCGCTCACAGGGCTAACTATGGCTACACCTTC.

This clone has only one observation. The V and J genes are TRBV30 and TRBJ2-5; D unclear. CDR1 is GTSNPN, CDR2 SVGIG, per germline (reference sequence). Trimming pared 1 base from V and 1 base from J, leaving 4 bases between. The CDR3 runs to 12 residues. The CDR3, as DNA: TGTGCCTGGAGTGAGCCCCAAGAGACCCAGTACTTC. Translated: CAWSEPQETQYF.